This T cell receptor beta chain emerged from a study of shared clonotypes between healthy human individuals. This CDR3 contains 16 residues. From germline, CDR1 is SGHRS and CDR2 YFSETQ. The V gene lost 2 bases and the J gene lost 2 bases, with 15 bases spanning the gap. This clone was seen a single time. Its antigen is not identified. Only in-frame clones appear in the TCRdb table, and some are missing; sequencing was by immunoSEQ multiplex PCR. There are roughly 2,300,000 clones in the sample; around 92% occur only once, and 0.37% lies in the top ten. General observations from the study: Among the subsets, naive ones generally showed larger estimated richness than memory ones.

The chain couples TRBV5-1 to TRBJ2-3; D possibly corresponds to TRBD2 (6 bases). The sequenced material came from naive CD4+ T cells from PBMCs. Subset specified: CD45RA+ positively selected. The clonotype originates from a man aged 18 to 30 in good health. Some clones in this sample may be carry-over from other donors' samples. CDR3 in amino acids: CASSLGVSGFTDTQYF. CDR3 nucleotides: TGCGCCAGCAGCTTAGGTGTTAGCGGATTCACAGATACGCAGTATTTT.